The 5 T cell receptor beta chains below all came from one sample that was sequenced in a study of identical twins. TCRdb re-analysed the 5' RACE reads in MiXCR, keeping a single row per CDR3 protein. Here the sample spans 1,800,000 or so distinct CDR3 sequences, less than 35% being singletons. Material for sequencing was cord blood. The receptors stem from a newborn girl in good health.

This rearrangement joins TRBV12-3 or TRBV12-4 to TRBJ2-7, with D perhaps matching TRBD1 (5 bases). The CDR3 loop spans 13 amino acids. Trimming left V 5 bases short and J 5 bases short, with 13 bases between. The CDR3 bases are TGTGCCAGCAGTCCTCGGTGGGGCGACGAGCAGTACTTC. Encoded protein: CASSPRWGDEQYF.

This chain joins TRBV7-9 and TRBJ2-5, with 10 bases that match TRBD2. From germline, CDR1 is SEHNR and CDR2 FQNEAQ (reference sequence). CDR3 size: 14 residues. V lost 10 bases, J lost 11 bases, and 16 bases stayed unmatched. The CDR3: CATEAGGRLNEQYF. In DNA form, the CDR3 reads TGTGCCACCGAAGCGGGGGGGCGGTTGAATGAGCAGTACTTC.

This clonotype has just a few counts. Written as DNA, the CDR3 is TGTGCCAGCAGTTCGACCGGGACAGGGTGGTTGCAAGAGACCCAGTACTTC. Encoded protein: CASSSTGTGWLQETQYF. This sequence joins TRBV27 and TRBJ2-5; 9 bases fit TRBD1. The CDR3 contains 17 residues. Germline CDR1 MNHEY, CDR2 SMNVEV (reference sequence). Unmatched junction bases numbered 11, after V lost 4 bases and J lost 2 bases.

This clonotype appeared a few times. The chain employs TRBV3-1 and TRBJ2-7; 9 bases are shared with TRBD2. Germline V gives CDR1 LGHDT, CDR2 YNNKEL (reference sequence). This CDR3 has 15 residues. The V and J ends lost 1 base and 2 bases, in that order; junction bases with no gene match: 3. CDR3 nucleotide sequence: TGTGCCAGCAGCCAAGTGTCTAGCGGGGCCTACGAGCAGTACTTC. Translation: CASSQVSSGAYEQYF.

This clonotype has just a few counts. V is TRBV7-2 and J is TRBJ1-1, with TRBD1 identical over 9 bases. Trimming took 8 bases from V and 1 from J; bases not matched to a gene: 5. Per germline, CDR1 SGHTA and CDR2 FQGNSA. The CDR3 extends over 14 amino acids. The CDR3 loop is CASLQGARNTEAFF. The CDR3 coding sequence is TGTGCCAGCTTACAGGGGGCGAGGAACACTGAAGCTTTCTTT.